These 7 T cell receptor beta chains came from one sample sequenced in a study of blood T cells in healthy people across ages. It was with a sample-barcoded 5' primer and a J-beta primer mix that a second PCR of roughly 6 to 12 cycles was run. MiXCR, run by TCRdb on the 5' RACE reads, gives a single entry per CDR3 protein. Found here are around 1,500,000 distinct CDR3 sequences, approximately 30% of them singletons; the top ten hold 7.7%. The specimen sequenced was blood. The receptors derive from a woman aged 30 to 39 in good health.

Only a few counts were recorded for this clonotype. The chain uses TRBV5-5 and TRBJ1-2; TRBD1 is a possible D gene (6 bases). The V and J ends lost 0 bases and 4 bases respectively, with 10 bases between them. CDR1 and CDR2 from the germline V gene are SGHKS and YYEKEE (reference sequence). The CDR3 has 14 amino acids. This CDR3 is CASSLGTVTYGYTF. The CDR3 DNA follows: TGTGCCAGCAGCTTGGGGACAGTCACCTATGGCTACACCTTC.

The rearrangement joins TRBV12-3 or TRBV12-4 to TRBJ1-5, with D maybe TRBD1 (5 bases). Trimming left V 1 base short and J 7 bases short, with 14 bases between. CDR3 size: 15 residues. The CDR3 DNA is TGTGCCAGCAGTTTAGGGGGACCCCTAGCCCAGCCCCAGCATTTT. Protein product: CASSLGGPLAQPQHF.

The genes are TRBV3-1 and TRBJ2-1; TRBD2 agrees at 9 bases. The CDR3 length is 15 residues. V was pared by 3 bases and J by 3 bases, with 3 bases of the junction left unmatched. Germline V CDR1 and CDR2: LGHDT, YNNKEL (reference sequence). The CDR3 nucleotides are TGTGCCAGCAGCCAGGCGGGGGGGCTCTACAATGAGCAGTTCTTC. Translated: CASSQAGGLYNEQFF.

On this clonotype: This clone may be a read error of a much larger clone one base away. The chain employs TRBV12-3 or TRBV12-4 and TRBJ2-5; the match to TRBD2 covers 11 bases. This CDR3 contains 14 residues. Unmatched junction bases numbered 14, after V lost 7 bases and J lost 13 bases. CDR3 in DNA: TGTGCCAGCACCACGACTAGCGGGGAAGACATTCGGTACTTC. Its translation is CASTTTSGEDIRYF.

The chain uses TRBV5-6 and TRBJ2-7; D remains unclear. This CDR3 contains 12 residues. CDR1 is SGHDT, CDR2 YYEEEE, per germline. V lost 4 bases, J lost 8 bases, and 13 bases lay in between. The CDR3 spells CASSLGMDKQYF. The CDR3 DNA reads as TGTGCCAGCAGCCTTGGGATGGATAAGCAGTACTTC.

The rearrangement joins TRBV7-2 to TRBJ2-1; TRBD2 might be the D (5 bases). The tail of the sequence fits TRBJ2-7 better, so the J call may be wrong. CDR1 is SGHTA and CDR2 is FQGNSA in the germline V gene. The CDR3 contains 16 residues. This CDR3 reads CASSSRTASSYNEQYF. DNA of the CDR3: TGTGCCAGCAGCTCACGGACTGCTAGCTCCTACAATGAGCAGTACTTC.

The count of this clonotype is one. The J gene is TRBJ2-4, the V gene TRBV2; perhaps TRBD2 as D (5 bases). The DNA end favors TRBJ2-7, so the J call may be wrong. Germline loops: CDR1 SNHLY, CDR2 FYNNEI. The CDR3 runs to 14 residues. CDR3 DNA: TGTGCCAGCAGTGAAGCGCGGACTCCTTACGAGCAGTACTTC. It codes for CASSEARTPYEQYF.